The rows below give T cell receptor beta chains drawn from one sample of a study of T-cell memory formation after mild COVID-19. TCRdb recomputed calls from the 5' RACE reads with MiXCR, one row per CDR3 protein. The table includes a few hundred thousand distinct CDR3 sequences, approximately 19% detected once. Sequencing was performed on PBMCs or a T cell subset sorted from them (not recorded which). These receptors were collected from a man younger than 35 who had mild COVID-19 (a few samples of this study predate the infection). Cell type and time point are not known. Both conserved end residues are part of each CDR3. A D gene is named only where the DNA matches it firmly. Size is omitted from some rows. Given values are once, few, many or a class for expanded clones.

CDR3 protein | CDR3 DNA | V gene | D gene | clone size | J gene
CASSQRDGNLYGYTF | TGTGCCAGCAGCCAGAGGGACGGAAACCTCTATGGCTACACCTTC | TRBV7-8 | . | . | TRBJ1-2
CASSFTSGTEYGYTF | TGTGCCAGCAGCTTCACTTCCGGGACAGAGTATGGCTACACCTTC | TRBV7-2 | TRBD1 | few | TRBJ1-2
CASSPNRGGNEKLFF | TGTGCCAGCAGCCCCAACAGGGGAGGGAATGAAAAACTGTTTTTT | TRBV7-8 | TRBD1 | . | TRBJ1-4
CASRDRHYEQYF | TGTGCCAGCAGGGACAGACACTACGAGCAGTACTTC | TRBV6-1 | . | . | TRBJ2-7
CASSRDGLNEKLFF | TGTGCCAGCTCCCGGGACGGTTTGAATGAAAAACTGTTTTTT | TRBV18 | . | few | TRBJ1-4
CASSPMGTAEETQYF | TGTGCCAGCAGTCCCATGGGGACAGCCGAAGAGACCCAGTACTTC | TRBV5-5 | TRBD1 | few | TRBJ2-5
CASSHHPPRGSSYNEQFF | TGCGCCAGCAGCCACCACCCCCCGCGGGGCAGCTCCTACAATGAGCAGTTCTTC | TRBV4-3 | . | few | TRBJ2-1
CSASGTSGGISYEQYF | TGCAGTGCTAGCGGGACTAGCGGGGGCATCTCCTACGAGCAGTACTTC | TRBV20-1 | TRBD2 | . | TRBJ2-7
CSARWNLNQPQHF | TGCAGTGCTAGGTGGAACCTCAATCAGCCCCAGCATTTT | TRBV20-1 | . | . | TRBJ1-5
CASISPNTGELFF | TGTGCCAGCATCTCTCCGAACACCGGGGAGCTGTTTTTT | TRBV6-5 | . | few | TRBJ2-2
CATSPTSGAADTQYF | TGTGCCACCAGCCCGACTAGCGGGGCGGCAGATACGCAGTATTTT | TRBV24-1 | TRBD2 | . | TRBJ2-3
CASSLDRGLPNQPQHF | TGTGCCAGCAGTTTGGACAGGGGATTACCCAATCAGCCCCAGCATTTT | TRBV12-3/TRBV12-4 | TRBD1 | . | TRBJ1-5
CASSIHDQQETQYF | TGCGCCAGCAGCATACACGACCAGCAAGAGACCCAGTACTTC | TRBV5-1 | . | few | TRBJ2-5
CASNPSTDQPQHF | TGTGCCAGCAACCCCAGCACGGATCAGCCCCAGCATTTT | TRBV2 | . | . | TRBJ1-5
CASSLDLGSTDTQYF | TGCGCCAGCAGCTTGGACCTGGGATCCACAGATACGCAGTATTTT | TRBV5-1 | . | few | TRBJ2-3
CASSQPRNEQFF | TGTGCCAGCAGCCAGCCCAGGAATGAGCAGTTCTTC | TRBV11-2 | . | few | TRBJ2-1
CASSPTSGYTGELFF | TGTGCCAGCAGCCCTACTAGCGGGTACACCGGGGAGCTGTTTTTT | TRBV11-2 | TRBD2 | many | TRBJ2-2
CASSQDAQGVYGYTF | TGCGCCAGCAGCCAAGACGCTCAAGGGGTCTATGGCTACACCTTC | TRBV4-1 | . | few | TRBJ1-2
CASSLVGLAGGTQYF | TGTGCCAGCAGTTTGGTGGGGCTAGCGGGGGGCACGCAGTATTTT | TRBV12-3/TRBV12-4 | TRBD2 | few | TRBJ2-3
CASRVEGPYSNQPQHF | TGTGCCAGCAGGGTTGAAGGACCTTATAGCAATCAGCCCCAGCATTTT | TRBV12-3/TRBV12-4 | . | many | TRBJ1-5
CASSYTADGNTIYF | TGTGCCAGCAGTTACACGGCAGACGGAAACACCATATATTTT | TRBV6-2/TRBV6-3 | . | . | TRBJ1-3
CASSLIGGDEQFF | TGTGCCAGCAGCTTAATTGGCGGGGATGAGCAGTTCTTC | TRBV7-3 | . | . | TRBJ2-1
CASSPRLAGGTDTQYF | TGTGCCAGCAGCCCGCGGTTAGCGGGGGGCACAGATACGCAGTATTTT | TRBV7-2 | TRBD2 | many | TRBJ2-3
CASSPSSASGGEGIINIQYF | TGTGCCAGCAGCCCCTCGTCGGCTAGCGGGGGGGAAGGGATAATCAACATTCAGTACTTC | TRBV12-3/TRBV12-4 | TRBD2 | few | TRBJ2-4
CASSSGTDIKGTEAFF | TGTGCCAGCAGTTCCGGGACAGACATTAAGGGGACTGAAGCTTTCTTT | TRBV12-3/TRBV12-4 | TRBD1 | many | TRBJ1-1
CASSPGGPMNTEAFF | TGTGCCAGCAGCCCAGGGGGGCCAATGAACACTGAAGCTTTCTTT | TRBV9 | TRBD1 | . | TRBJ1-1
CASSLTPNTEAFF | TGTGCCAGCAGCCTGACACCGAACACTGAAGCTTTCTTT | TRBV3-1 | . | . | TRBJ1-1
CASNYGGGEKLFF | TGTGCCAGCAATTACGGAGGAGGTGAAAAACTGTTTTTT | TRBV12-3/TRBV12-4 | . | . | TRBJ1-4
CASGLGQGATDTQYF | TGTGCTAGTGGTTTGGGACAGGGGGCGACAGATACGCAGTATTTT | TRBV12-5 | TRBD1 | . | TRBJ2-3
CASSTTGVRTEAFF | TGTGCCAGCAGTACGACAGGGGTGCGTACTGAAGCTTTCTTT | TRBV2 | TRBD1 | few | TRBJ1-1
CASTPRGGSAVNEQFF | TGTGCCAGCACCCCAAGAGGCGGTTCGGCTGTAAATGAGCAGTTCTTC | TRBV7-9 | . | once | TRBJ2-1
CASSPSGTNTEAFF | TGCGCCAGCAGCCCGTCGGGGACGAACACTGAAGCTTTCTTT | TRBV5-1 | . | few | TRBJ1-1
CASRRGKGNSPLHF | TGTGCCAGCAGGAGAGGGAAGGGAAATTCACCCCTCCACTTT | TRBV6-5 | . | . | TRBJ1-6
CSASRDRTNTEAFF | TGCAGTGCTAGCCGGGACAGAACGAACACTGAAGCTTTCTTT | TRBV20-1 | TRBD1 | . | TRBJ1-1
CASSTTATNYGYTF | TGTGCCAGCAGCACGACAGCAACTAACTATGGCTACACCTTC | TRBV28 | . | few | TRBJ1-2
CASSLRGNRGQPQHF | TGTGCCAGCAGCTTGAGGGGGAACAGGGGACAGCCCCAGCATTTT | TRBV5-5 | TRBD1 | many | TRBJ1-5
CSARPGGLRYGYTF | TGCAGTGCTAGACCGGGGGGGCTAAGGTATGGCTACACCTTC | TRBV20-1 | . | few | TRBJ1-2
CATSDWASTGYGYTF | TGTGCCACCAGTGATTGGGCTTCAACGGGCTATGGCTACACCTTC | TRBV24-1 | . | . | TRBJ1-2
CASRSQGEAFF | TGTGCCAGCAGAAGTCAGGGGGAAGCTTTCTTT | TRBV27 | . | . | TRBJ1-1
CATSRDQGYEQYF | TGTGCCACCAGCAGAGATCAAGGCTACGAGCAGTACTTC | TRBV15 | . | many | TRBJ2-7
CASSLAGSSYNSPLHF | TGCGCCAGCAGCTTGGCGGGGAGCTCCTATAATTCACCCCTCCACTTT | TRBV5-1 | . | many | TRBJ1-6
CASSLQGGQPQHF | TGTGCCAGCAGTTTACAGGGGGGACAGCCCCAGCATTTT | TRBV7-9 | TRBD1 | many | TRBJ1-5
CASSSRTSTDTQYF | TGTGCCAGCAGTTCCCGGACTAGTACAGATACGCAGTATTTT | TRBV5-1 | TRBD2 | many | TRBJ2-3
CASSMTGEQFF | TGTGCCAGCAGCATGACAGGGGAGCAGTTCTTC | TRBV7-9 | TRBD1 | few | TRBJ2-1
CSARALGTGETDTQYF | TGCAGTGCTAGAGCGCTGGGGACAGGGGAAACAGATACGCAGTATTTT | TRBV20-1 | TRBD1 | many | TRBJ2-3
CASSQESRGGDDEQFF | TGTGCCAGCAGCCAAGAATCACGGGGGGGTGACGATGAGCAGTTCTTC | TRBV3-1 | TRBD2 | many | TRBJ2-1
CASSFPGGAVGEQFF | TGTGCCAGCAGCTTCCCCGGGGGGGCCGTCGGAGAGCAGTTCTTC | TRBV7-2 | TRBD2 | few | TRBJ2-1
CASSALGDTQYF | TGTGCCAGTAGTGCCCTGGGAGATACGCAGTATTTT | TRBV19 | . | . | TRBJ2-3
CASSFRTSGGTDTQYF | TGTGCCAGCAGCTTTAGGACTAGCGGGGGCACAGATACGCAGTATTTT | TRBV7-2 | TRBD2 | . | TRBJ2-3